The sequence of this T cell receptor (beta chain) was determined in a study of chemoradiotherapy in HPV16-positive cancers (dated by TCRdb to between 2021 and 2022). Regarding the study in general: Candidate HPV-specific T-cell clones and common TCR motifs were defined through functional T-cell assays on cells from a couple of HPV16-positive patients. Next, the candidate HPV-specific TCRs and motifs were followed in TCR repertoires from over 85 patients with HPV-related cancers. The study asked whether T-cell immunity to the HPV oncoproteins E6 and E7 changes during chemoradiotherapy and whether this immunity affects survival.

Beyond this particular receptor, the publication reports: Improved recurrence-free survival in HPV16-positive patients was associated with expansion of HPV-responsive T cells during chemoradiotherapy. Only two HPV16-positive patients were used to derive the functional definition of HPV-specific T cells, and the survival association was reported for HPV16-positive patients. Expansion of candidate HPV-specific clones and E7-related TCR motifs was observed in the tumor microenvironment during treatment, whereas no such expansion was observed for non-HPV-specific T cells.

With respect to this clone: What antigen it recognizes has not been identified. Base qualities were left out, and no much larger clone turns up one base away.

From a lookup of the germline V gene, CDR1 and CDR2 are SNHLY and FYNNEI. V is pared back by 3 bases and J by 3 bases, with 12 bases lying between the germline termini. CDR3 length: 15 amino acids, cysteine to phenylalanine. Only the CDR3 region is kept as DNA, spanning 45 bases read in frame from base 1. Repertoires were sampled repeatedly over the course of chemoradiotherapy so that clonal expansion in the tumor microenvironment could be followed. The library was prepared using the immunoSEQ multiplex PCR assay. TCRdb retrieved this table from immuneACCESS and kept in-frame rearrangements only. Not all clones are present; in checked studies, unresolved V genes account for under half, and no reason is known for the remainder. Recorded for this sample are 13,000 to 15,000 clones; less than 70% of them occurred a single time. Roughly a fifth of the sample comes from the top ten.

This clonotype was sampled from a human donor with HPV-associated anogenital cancer. The sequence links TRBV2 to TRBJ1-5; too little of a D gene remains to name it. The specimen was obtained from a patient who underwent chemoradiotherapy. In nucleotides, the sequence is TGTGCCAGCAGTGACCGTCGGGTCTCCAATCAGCCCCAGCATTTT. It codes for CASSDRRVSNQPQHF.